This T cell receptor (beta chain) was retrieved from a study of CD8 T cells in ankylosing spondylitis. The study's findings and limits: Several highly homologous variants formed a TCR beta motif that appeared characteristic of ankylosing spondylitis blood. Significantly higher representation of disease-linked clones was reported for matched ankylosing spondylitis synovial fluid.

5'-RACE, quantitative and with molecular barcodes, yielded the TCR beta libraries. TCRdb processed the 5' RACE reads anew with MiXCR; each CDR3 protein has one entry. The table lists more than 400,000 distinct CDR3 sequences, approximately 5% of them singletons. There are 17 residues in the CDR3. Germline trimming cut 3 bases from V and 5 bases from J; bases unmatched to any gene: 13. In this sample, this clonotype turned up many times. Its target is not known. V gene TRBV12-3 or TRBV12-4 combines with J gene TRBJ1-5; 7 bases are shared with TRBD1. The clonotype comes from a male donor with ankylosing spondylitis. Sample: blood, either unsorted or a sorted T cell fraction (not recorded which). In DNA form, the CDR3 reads TGTGCCAGCAGTTTTAGACGGGACAGCCGATGGGATCAGCCCCAGCATTTT. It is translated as CASSFRRDSRWDQPQHF.